The present TCR beta chain was sequenced within a study of blood T cell repertoires in COVID-19. Participant-given clinical history determined each cohort assignment. The table came from immunoSEQ multiplex PCR; TCRdb's copy has only in-frame clones and leaves some out. The sample holds some 530,000 clones, more than 85% seen once. Germline V gene sequence: CDR1 KGHSH, CDR2 LQKENI. This CDR3 is 12 amino acids long. Trimming stripped 4 bases from V and 5 bases from J, with 8 bases between. The chain has TRBV18 and TRBJ1-1, with a weak D call TRBD1 (5 bases). The receptor's source is a woman aged 55 to 70 who had recovered from COVID-19. Sequenced material: PBMCs or T cells enriched from blood (not recorded which). The CDR3 nucleotides are TGTGCCAGCTCACAAGGGGATACTGAAGCTTTCTTT. Translation: CASSQGDTEAFF. The full variable domain, with the rest looked up from reference TRBV18 and TRBJ1-1, is NAGVMQNPRHLVRRRGQEARLRCSPMKGHSHVYWYRQLPEEGLKFMVYLQKENIIDESGMPKERFSAEFPKEGPSILRIQQVVRGDSAAYFCASSQGDTEAFFGQGTRLTVV.